Each of the 32 T cell receptor beta chains below was sequenced from the same sample in a study of CD8 T cells in Susac syndrome. RNA amounts of about 0.45 to 1 ug underwent reverse transcription with random hexamers. In TCRdb, the immunoSEQ multiplex PCR reads were re-called with MiXCR into one record per CDR3 protein. The sample includes about 280,000 distinct CDR3 sequences, about 88% of them seen just once. The sample was CD8+ T cells from PBMCs. The receptors stem from a human donor with multiple sclerosis.

The genes are TRBV29-1 and TRBJ2-7; unclear D gene. The CDR3 is made up of 12 amino acids. Germline V gene sequence: CDR1 SQVTM, CDR2 ANQGSEA. Trimming cost V 1 base and J 6 bases, with 10 bases left between them. CDR3 protein: CSVEGEGSEQYF. The CDR3 DNA follows: TGCAGCGTTGAAGGGGAAGGATCCGAGCAGTACTTC.

This sequence joins TRBV7-8 and TRBJ2-1; D is ambiguous. Trimming left V 2 bases short and J 0 bases short, with 8 bases between. The CDR3 spans 15 residues. The germline CDR1 and CDR2 sequences are SGHVS and FQNEAQ. This CDR3 reads CASSLSISSYNEQFF. The DNA for the CDR3 is TGTGCCAGCAGCTTATCTATTAGCTCCTACAATGAGCAGTTCTTC.

V is TRBV5-8 and J is TRBJ2-7, with a weak D call TRBD1 (5 bases). Germline assignment: CDR1 SGHTS and CDR2 YDEGEE. The CDR3 has 14 amino acids. The germline V and J ends were trimmed by 0 bases and 4 bases, with 11 bases remaining between them. The CDR3 DNA is TGTGCCAGCAGCTTGGTAGGGGTTAAGTACGAGCAGTACTTC. Protein product: CASSLVGVKYEQYF.

This chain uses TRBV20-1 with TRBJ2-7, with D possibly TRBD2 on 6 matching bases. Germline V gives CDR1 DFQATT, CDR2 SNEGSKA (reference sequence). The CDR3 contains 14 residues. V shed 5 bases and J shed 1 base, with 15 bases lying between them. CDR3 protein: CSALAPITSYEQYF. In DNA form, the CDR3 reads TGCAGTGCTCTAGCGCCAATTACATCCTACGAGCAGTACTTC.

The V and J genes are TRBV12-3 or TRBV12-4 and TRBJ2-7; a possible D gene is TRBD2 (7 bases). V was shortened by 7 bases and J by 2 bases, with 24 bases between the two germline ends. The CDR3 consists of 17 residues. The CDR3 sequence is CASTMWEGGATPYEQYF. The CDR3 DNA is TGTGCCAGCACTATGTGGGAGGGGGGGGCAACACCCTACGAGCAGTACTTC.

This clonotype was picked up one time. This chain connects TRBV12-3 or TRBV12-4 to TRBJ2-1, with D perhaps given as TRBD1 or TRBD2 (5 bases each). The CDR3 is made up of 15 amino acids. Trimming cost V 7 bases and J 1 base, with 14 bases left between them. The CDR3 is CASTHGDPSYNEQFF. CDR3 DNA sequence: TGTGCCAGCACCCACGGGGACCCTTCCTACAATGAGCAGTTCTTC.

J is TRBJ2-7 and V is TRBV20-1; D remains unclear. Per the germline V gene, CDR1 is DFQATT and CDR2 is SNEGSKA (reference sequence). The germline V and J ends were trimmed by 6 bases and 4 bases, with 16 bases remaining between them. The CDR3 totals 13 residues. CDR3 bases: TGCAGTGCCAGCTACTTGGCCCTTTACGAGCAGTACTTC. Its protein product is CSASYLALYEQYF.

The V gene is TRBV30, the J gene TRBJ2-5; perhaps TRBD1 as D (5 bases). CDR3 length: 14 residues. The V and J ends lost 1 base and 4 bases respectively, with 13 bases between them. In germline, CDR1 is GTSNPN, CDR2 SVGIG (reference sequence). The CDR3 loop reads CAWSGTRERETQYF. The CDR3 coding sequence is TGTGCCTGGAGTGGTACCAGGGAACGAGAGACCCAGTACTTC.

The chain recombines TRBV9 with TRBJ2-2; D gene unclear. Trimming removed 0 bases at V and 8 bases at J, with 17 bases between. The CDR3 consists of 16 residues. Germline CDR1 and CDR2: SGDLS and YYNGEE. CDR3 in amino acids: CASSVEGFVGVGELFF. The CDR3 DNA reads as TGTGCCAGCAGCGTAGAAGGTTTTGTTGGTGTAGGGGAGCTGTTTTTT.

The chain uses TRBV11-2 and TRBJ2-1; TRBD2 might be the D (6 bases). In germline, CDR1 is SGHAT, CDR2 FQNNGV. CDR3 length: 16 residues. V was cut by 3 bases and J by 1 base, with 13 bases left in between. CDR3 DNA: TGTGCCAGCAGCTTCCAAGACAGCGGGTCCTACAATGAGCAGTTCTTC. Protein product: CASSFQDSGSYNEQFF. Supplemented by reference TRBV11-2 and TRBJ2-1, the full variable domain reads EAGVAQSPRYKIIEKRQSVAFWCNPISGHATLYWYQQILGQGPKLLIQFQNNGVVDDSQLPKDRFSAERLKGVDSTLKIQPAKLEDSAVYLCASSFQDSGSYNEQFFGPGTRLTVL.

In DNA, the CDR3 is TGTGCCAGCAGCTTGGGACAGCCCGGCTCCTACGAGCAGTACTTC. This translates into CASSLGQPGSYEQYF. The chain uses TRBV7-3 and TRBJ2-7; 7 positions match TRBD1. J was trimmed by 0 bases and V by 3 bases; bases with no gene match: 5. The CDR3 has 15 residues. Germline CDR1 is SGHTA and CDR2 is FQGTGA. The variable domain in full, completed from reference TRBV7-3 and TRBJ2-7, reads GAGVSQTPSNKVTEKGKYVELRCDPISGHTALYWYRQSLGQGPEFLIYFQGTGAADDSGLPNDRFFAVRPEGSVSTLKIQRTERGDSAVYLCASSLGQPGSYEQYFGPGTRLTVT.

This sequence joins TRBV7-9 and TRBJ2-1; D is uncertain. The CDR3 totals 11 residues. Germline values: CDR1 SEHNR, CDR2 FQNEAQ (reference sequence). V was shortened by 10 bases and J by 7 bases, with 11 bases between the two germline ends. In nucleotides, the CDR3 is TGTGCCATCCCGGCTGGGAATGAGCAGTTCTTC. This sequence encodes CAIPAGNEQFF.

V gene TRBV5-1 combines with J gene TRBJ2-1; 10 nucleotides line up with TRBD2. The V segment lost 2 bases and the J segment 7 bases; nucleotides outside the gene matches: 15. Germline CDR1 reads SGHRS; CDR2 reads YFSETQ. This CDR3 has 18 amino acids. CDR3 amino acids: CASSFPARTSGRRNEQFF. CDR3 DNA sequence: TGCGCCAGCAGCTTCCCGGCCAGGACTAGCGGTCGGAGAAATGAGCAGTTCTTC.

The V gene is TRBV27, the J gene TRBJ2-7; 10 bases map to TRBD2. CDR3 size: 15 residues. V lost 5 bases and J lost 3; bases outside the gene matches: 7. Germline V gives CDR1 MNHEY, CDR2 SMNVEV (reference sequence). The CDR3 sequence is CASSLSQREGYEQYF. CDR3 coding DNA: TGTGCCAGCAGTCTCTCACAGCGGGAGGGCTACGAGCAGTACTTC.

V gene TRBV27 combines with J gene TRBJ2-1; D remains unclear. The CDR3 contains 12 residues. Trimming took off 4 bases at V and 8 bases at J, with 9 bases between the two ends. Germline CDR1 is MNHEY and CDR2 is SMNVEV (reference sequence). The CDR3 DNA sequence: TGTGCCAGCAGTTCTGTCAAAGATGAGCAGTTCTTC. Residues: CASSSVKDEQFF.

The chain joins TRBV25-1 to TRBJ2-1; tentative D call: TRBD1 (5 bases). This CDR3 region has 14 residues. The ends were cut back, 2 bases at V and 5 bases at J, with 10 bases in the middle. Germline V gene lookup returns CDR1 MGHDK and CDR2 SYGVNS. The CDR3 DNA is TGTGCCAGCAGTGAACAGGGTGGGCACAATGAGCAGTTCTTC. This sequence encodes CASSEQGGHNEQFF.

This clonotype showed up just once. The germline gene is not matched at one end of the junction; a read error may be the cause. The CDR3 nucleotides are TGTGCCAGCAGTAAAGCCCGGGACAGCTCCTCCTACGAGCAGTACTTC. Translation: CASSKARDSSSYEQYF. The rearrangement joins TRBV6-1 to TRBJ2-7; 7 bases line up with TRBD1. Germline CDR1 is MNHNS and CDR2 is SASEGT. There are 16 residues in the CDR3.

This chain uses TRBV15 with TRBJ2-1, with 8 bases identical to TRBD2. After removal of 0 bases from V and 0 bases from J, the junction contained 7 bases not matched to a gene. Germline-derived CDR1 and CDR2 are LNHNV and YYDKDF (reference sequence). The CDR3 runs 18 residues. The CDR3 sequence is CATSRDRELAASYNEQFF. CDR3 nucleotide sequence: TGTGCCACCAGCAGAGATCGAGAACTAGCGGCCTCCTACAATGAGCAGTTCTTC.

V gene TRBV2 combines with J gene TRBJ1-1; TRBD1 aligns across 7 bases. J gave up 0 bases and V 3 bases, and 4 bases lay outside the gene matches. The CDR3 spans 15 residues. Germline V gene lookup returns CDR1 SNHLY and CDR2 FYNNEI. This CDR3 is CASSDRGSMNTEAFF. In nucleotides, the CDR3 is TGTGCCAGCAGTGACAGGGGGAGTATGAACACTGAAGCTTTCTTT.

V and J are TRBV6-1 and TRBJ2-4; D may be TRBD1 or TRBD2 (5 bases each). The V end was cut by 5 bases, the J end by 2 bases, with 28 bases between. The CDR3 runs to 20 residues. Germline assignment: CDR1 MNHNS and CDR2 SASEGT. The CDR3 is CASSKHPAGTSDRTKNIQYF. The CDR3 nucleotides read TGTGCCAGCAGTAAACATCCCGCCGGGACCTCGGATCGGACCAAAAACATTCAGTACTTC.

V gene TRBV27 combines with J gene TRBJ1-4; TRBD1 agrees at 9 bases. CDR1 and CDR2 from the germline V gene are MNHEY and SMNVEV (reference sequence). The trim removed 8 bases at V and 7 bases at J, leaving 8 bases unmatched. The CDR3 sequence is 14 residues long. The CDR3 region is CASGQGQGGEKLFF. In DNA form, the CDR3 reads TGTGCCAGCGGCCAGGGACAGGGCGGTGAAAAACTGTTTTTT.

This clonotype was observed a single time. The V gene is TRBV20-1, the J gene TRBJ2-1, with 7 bases identical to TRBD1. The CDR3 contains 15 residues. Germline lookup yields CDR1 DFQATT and CDR2 SNEGSKA (reference sequence). The V gene end was trimmed by 6 bases and the J gene end by 3 bases; junction bases not matched to a gene: 11. The CDR3 DNA sequence: TGCAGTGCCCTACCGACAGGGCAACACTACAATGAGCAGTTCTTC. This encodes CSALPTGQHYNEQFF.

About this clonotype itself: Compared with germline, one end of the junction differs, possibly owing to a read error. The rearrangement links TRBV12-5 to TRBJ1-2; unclear D gene. The CDR3 has 11 residues. From germline, CDR1 is LGHNT and CDR2 FRNRAP. The CDR3 reads CASGIGLVESF. CDR3 nucleotide sequence: TGTGCTAGTGGCATCGGTTTAGTAGAGTCCTTC. The full variable domain, completed using reference TRBV12-5 and TRBJ1-2, is DARVTQTPRHKVTEMGQEVTMRCQPILGHNTVFWYRQTMMQGLELLAYFRNRAPLDDSGMPKDRFSAEMPDATLATLKIQPSEPRDSAVYFCASGIGLVESFGSGTRLTVV.

The CDR3 DNA reads TGTGCCAGCAGCCCCACCTGGGCTGGGGGCCGGGCGGTGGTGGTCAATGAGCAGTTCTTC. It is translated as CASSPTWAGGRAVVVNEQFF. This chain uses TRBV7-8 with TRBJ2-1; a weak D match, TRBD1 (6 bases). Between the trimmed V and J ends, which lost 5 bases and 6 bases, there was a span of 32 bases. In germline, CDR1 is SGHVS, CDR2 FQNEAQ. This CDR3 has 20 amino acids.

The rearrangement joins TRBV28 to TRBJ2-2; D remains unclear. This CDR3 is 14 amino acids long. Deletions cut 3 bases from V and 1 base from J, with 6 bases between. The germline V gene encodes CDR1 MDHEN and CDR2 SYDVKM. The CDR3 bases are TGTGCCAGCAGTTTGTCTGGGAACACCGGGGAGCTGTTTTTT. The encoded protein is CASSLSGNTGELFF. Variable domain in full (rest from reference TRBV28 and TRBJ2-2): DVKVTQSSRYLVKRTGEKVFLECVQDMDHENMFWYRQDPGLGLRLIYFSYDVKMKEKGDIPEGYSVSREKKERFSLILESASTNQTSMYLCASSLSGNTGELFFGEGSRLTVL.

The sample holds one count of this clonotype. This rearrangement joins TRBV20-1 to TRBJ1-4; TRBD1 might be the D (6 bases). The CDR3 extends over 14 amino acids. Trimming left V 6 bases short and J 6 bases short, with 17 bases between. From germline, CDR1 is DFQATT and CDR2 SNEGSKA (reference sequence). The CDR3 bases are TGCAGTGCGTGGAACAGGGCTAGTTATGAAAAACTGTTTTTT. Protein sequence: CSAWNRASYEKLFF.

The CDR3 is CAWSGEGNQPQHF. In DNA, the CDR3 is TGTGCCTGGAGTGGGGAGGGCAATCAGCCCCAGCATTTT. The J gene is TRBJ1-5, the V gene TRBV30; D call uncertain. This CDR3 contains 13 residues. Deletions cut 1 base from V and 2 bases from J, with 6 bases between. Germline values: CDR1 GTSNPN, CDR2 SVGIG (reference sequence).

The chain employs TRBV28 and TRBJ2-7; a weak D match, TRBD2 (5 bases). Germline CDR1 MDHEN, CDR2 SYDVKM. Trimming shortened V by 1 base and J by 7 bases, and 14 bases separated the two germline ends. The CDR3 is 14 amino acids. The DNA of the CDR3 is TGTGCCAGCAGTTTATTTGAGAGGACTCTGGAGCAGTACTTC. Protein: CASSLFERTLEQYF.

The J gene is TRBJ1-1, the V gene TRBV20-1; D gene unclear. Deletions cut 0 bases from V and 5 bases from J, with 10 bases between. The CDR3 length is 13 residues. The germline V gene encodes CDR1 DFQATT and CDR2 SNEGSKA (reference sequence). CDR3 bases: TGCAGTGCTAGAGATGCAATTATAACTGAAGCTTTCTTT. As protein: CSARDAIITEAFF.

The chain has TRBV13 and TRBJ2-7, with 8 bases that match TRBD2. Trimming removed 3 bases from V and 9 bases from J; junction bases left unmatched: 13. The CDR3 runs 15 residues. From germline, CDR1 is PRHDT and CDR2 FYEKMQ (reference sequence). The CDR3 DNA reads TGTGCCAGCAGCTTTGCCAGCGGGAGTCCCCAATGGCAGTACTTC. Its translation is CASSFASGSPQWQYF.

This sequence joins TRBV7-3 and TRBJ2-1, with 12 bases fitting TRBD2. The V gene's germline CDR1 is SGHTA and CDR2 FQGTGA. With 5 bases clipped from V and 8 bases from J, the junction kept 7 bases outside the gene matches. This CDR3 has 15 amino acids. CDR3 in amino acids: CASSRGASGRDEQFF. In nucleotides, the CDR3 is TGTGCCAGCAGCCGTGGGGCTAGCGGGAGGGATGAGCAGTTCTTC.

CDR3 amino acids: CASSLAAKGHTQYF. Written as DNA, the CDR3 is TGTGCCAGCAGCTTGGCCGCGAAGGGTCATACGCAGTATTTT. The chain is built from TRBV5-6 and TRBJ2-3, with D unresolved. The CDR3 is 14 residues long. The V gene lost 0 bases and the J gene lost 7 bases, with 12 bases spanning the gap. Germline CDR1 is SGHDT and CDR2 is YYEEEE.